These 24 T cell receptor beta chains originate from one sample sequenced in a study of cytomegalovirus exposure and HLA in healthy donors. The PCR had 60 Vbeta and 13 Jbeta primers. The method was immunoSEQ multiplex PCR; TCRdb's version includes in-frame clones alone and lacks a portion of them. The data contain around 67,000 clones, about 84% of them singletons. The sequenced sample consisted of PBMCs. These receptors were collected from a man younger than 35 in good health and CMV-seropositive.

This clone was found once. V and J are TRBV4-2 and TRBJ2-1, with D perhaps TRBD1 (6 bases). CDR1 is LGHNA and CDR2 is YNFKEQ in the germline V gene. Trimming shortened V by 0 bases and J by 5 bases, and 14 bases separated the two germline ends. The CDR3 extends over 16 amino acids. CDR3: CASSQEYRVGNNEQFF. The CDR3 bases are TGTGCCAGCAGCCAAGAGTACAGGGTCGGGAACAATGAGCAGTTCTTC.

The table lists this clone with a few counts. V is TRBV30 and J is TRBJ2-3, with TRBD1 as a possible D gene (6 bases). V was clipped by 0 bases and J by 2 bases, with 9 bases between them. There are 14 residues in the CDR3. Per the germline V gene, CDR1 is GTSNPN and CDR2 is SVGIG (reference sequence). CDR3 sequence reads: CAWSVGGSTDTQYF. CDR3 bases: TGTGCCTGGAGTGTAGGGGGATCCACAGATACGCAGTATTTT.

The rearrangement links TRBV15 to TRBJ2-3; D is possibly TRBD2 (6 bases). Germline CDR1 and CDR2: LNHNV and YYDKDF (reference sequence). The CDR3 loop spans 15 amino acids. Trimming removed 0 bases at V and 4 bases at J, with 11 bases between. The CDR3 DNA follows: TGTGCCACCAGCAGAGATTTCGGGGGACCAGATACGCAGTATTTT. As protein: CATSRDFGGPDTQYF.

This chain links TRBV29-1 with TRBJ1-1; D perhaps matches TRBD1 (6 bases). CDR3 size: 11 residues. CDR1 and CDR2 from the germline V gene are SQVTM and ANQGSEA. Trimming removed 6 bases from V and 5 bases from J, with 10 bases in between. The CDR3 DNA reads as TGCAGCGTGTTACAGGGAACTGAAGCTTTCTTT. As protein: CSVLQGTEAFF.

V and J are TRBV2 and TRBJ2-1; 12 positions agree with TRBD2. Trimming at V came to 5 bases and at J to 5 bases, leaving 10 bases not matched to a gene. The CDR3 has 17 amino acids. The V gene's germline CDR1 is SNHLY and CDR2 FYNNEI. The CDR3 DNA sequence: TGTGCCAGCAGTCCCGGACTAGCGGGATACAGCAACAATGAGCAGTTCTTC. Residues: CASSPGLAGYSNNEQFF.

V is TRBV6-5 and J is TRBJ1-5; tentative D call: TRBD1 (5 bases). The V gene's germline CDR1 is MNHEY and CDR2 SVGAGI. Trimming shortened V by 6 bases and J by 9 bases, and 21 bases separated the two germline ends. CDR3 size: 15 residues. The CDR3 spells CASSPQVTVPGPQHF. The CDR3 nucleotides read TGTGCCAGCAGCCCGCAAGTGACAGTCCCTGGGCCCCAGCATTTT.

The V call is TRBV7-9, the J call TRBJ2-5; the D gene is possibly TRBD2 (5 bases). The V gene's germline CDR1 is SEHNR and CDR2 FQNEAQ (reference sequence). The CDR3 is 14 amino acids. V was pared by 5 bases and J by 1 base, with 11 bases between. DNA of the CDR3: TGTGCCAGCAGCGCGGGCACCCTCCAAGAGACCCAGTACTTC. Protein product: CASSAGTLQETQYF.

The J gene is TRBJ2-1, the V gene TRBV4-1; unclear D gene. The CDR3 consists of 15 residues. Per the germline V gene, CDR1 is MGHRA and CDR2 is YSYEKL. Trimming removed 0 bases at V and 6 bases at J, with 12 bases between. The CDR3 sequence: CASSQDPYTANEQFF. CDR3 nucleotides: TGCGCCAGCAGCCAAGATCCCTATACCGCCAATGAGCAGTTCTTC.

The chain couples TRBV5-6 to TRBJ2-4, with D perhaps TRBD2 (6 bases). The CDR3 has 13 residues. Germline CDR1 is SGHDT and CDR2 is YYEEEE. The ends were cut back, 0 bases at V and 10 bases at J, with 11 bases in the middle. CDR3 sequence: CASSLGGDRIQYF. CDR3 DNA: TGTGCCAGCAGCTTGGGGGGGGATAGGATTCAGTACTTC.

This chain links TRBV6-5 with TRBJ2-7; 7 bases agree with TRBD2. CDR1 is MNHEY, CDR2 SVGAGI, per germline. The V segment lost 5 bases and the J segment 0 bases; nucleotides outside the gene matches: 4. The CDR3 loop spans 14 amino acids. CDR3 sequence: CASSPAGVSYEQYF. The DNA for the CDR3 is TGTGCCAGCAGTCCCGCGGGAGTCTCCTACGAGCAGTACTTC.

V usage is TRBV5-8 and J usage is TRBJ2-3, with D perhaps TRBD2 (5 bases). Trimming left V 3 bases short and J 4 bases short, with 21 bases between. The CDR3 has 17 residues. The germline gives CDR1 SGHTS, CDR2 YDEGEE. The CDR3 here is CASSSTARGGGPDTQYF. For the CDR3, the DNA is TGTGCCAGCAGCTCTACTGCCCGGGGTGGTGGCCCAGATACGCAGTATTTT.

The chain links TRBV30 to TRBJ1-3; D is unresolved. This CDR3 is 14 amino acids long. Trimming took 3 bases from V and 2 from J, leaving 11 bases between them. The germline V gene encodes CDR1 GTSNPN and CDR2 SVGIG (reference sequence). The CDR3 DNA is TGTGCCTGGAGCGCTGGGAGTCCTGGAAACACCATATATTTT. Translation: CAWSAGSPGNTIYF. The full variable domain, in which reference TRBV30 and TRBJ1-3 provide the parts outside the CDR3, is SQTIHQWPATLVQPVGSPLSLECTVEGTSNPNLYWYRQAAGRGLQLLFYSVGIGQISSEVPQNLSASRPQDRQFILSSKKLLLSDSGFYLCAWSAGSPGNTIYFGEGSWLTVV.

The chain employs TRBV30 and TRBJ2-5; 9 bases agree with TRBD2. The J segment lost 5 bases and the V segment lost 7 bases, leaving 5 bases of the junction unmatched. The CDR3 is 12 amino acids. The V gene's germline CDR1 is GTSNPN and CDR2 SVGIG (reference sequence). The CDR3 DNA sequence: TGTGCCTCGACTAGCGGTGGCGAGACCCAGTACTTC. This sequence encodes CASTSGGETQYF.

This chain joins TRBV30 and TRBJ1-5; 10 bases map to TRBD1. V trimming: 2 bases; J trimming: 5 bases; junction bases outside the gene matches: 3. The CDR3 totals 14 residues. Germline V lookup: CDR1 GTSNPN, CDR2 SVGIG (reference sequence). This chain's CDR3 is CAWSPGQGYQPQHF. CDR3 coding DNA: TGTGCCTGGAGTCCGGGACAGGGGTATCAGCCCCAGCATTTT.

The genes are TRBV5-8 and TRBJ2-1; a weak D match, TRBD1 (5 bases). The length of the CDR3 is 13 residues. The germline V and J ends were trimmed by 4 bases and 4 bases, with 9 bases remaining between them. Germline CDR1 is SGHTS and CDR2 is YDEGEE. The CDR3 nucleotides read TGTGCCAGCAGCCCAAAGGGGTACAATGAGCAGTTCTTC. Translated: CASSPKGYNEQFF.

The chain joins TRBV19 to TRBJ1-5; D might be TRBD1 (6 bases). The germline gives CDR1 LNHDA, CDR2 SQIVND (reference sequence). This CDR3 comprises 15 residues. V lost 2 bases and J lost 6, with 14 bases in between. The CDR3 here is CASSITAGVGQPQHF. The CDR3 nucleotides are TGTGCCAGTAGTATAACGGCAGGGGTCGGTCAGCCCCAGCATTTT.

This chain joins TRBV29-1 and TRBJ2-7; 7 positions agree with TRBD1. Germline-derived CDR1 and CDR2 are SQVTM and ANQGSEA. The CDR3 has 13 residues. The CDR3 nucleotides read TGCAGTGCTGCCGGGACAGTAAACTACGAGCAGTACTTC. It translates to CSAAGTVNYEQYF.

This chain joins TRBV30 and TRBJ2-2; TRBD1 matches 9 bases. The CDR3 extends over 18 amino acids. The V segment lost 4 bases and the J segment 1 base; nucleotides outside the gene matches: 13. Germline loops: CDR1 GTSNPN, CDR2 SVGIG (reference sequence). For the CDR3, the DNA is TGTGCCTGGATCGACCTTAACAGGGGGCACGGGAACACCGGGGAGCTGTTTTTT. The encoded protein is CAWIDLNRGHGNTGELFF.

V is TRBV6-1 and J is TRBJ1-2, with a possible D match to TRBD1 (5 bases). This CDR3 contains 14 residues. Germline V CDR1 and CDR2: MNHNS, SASEGT. Trimming shortened V by 1 base and J by 4 bases, and 10 bases separated the two germline ends. In DNA form, the CDR3 reads TGTGCCAGCAGTGAAGGGACAAGATTCTATGGCTACACCTTC. This translates into CASSEGTRFYGYTF.

This clone was seen more than once but under ten times. The rearrangement uses TRBV29-1 and TRBJ2-1; possibly TRBD1 for D (5 bases). V was shortened by 4 bases and J by 7 bases, with 14 bases between the two germline ends. Per the germline V gene, CDR1 is SQVTM and CDR2 is ANQGSEA. The CDR3 runs to 13 residues. For the CDR3, the DNA is TGCAGCGTTGGTGGCAGGGCAAAGAATGAGCAGTTCTTC. Protein: CSVGGRAKNEQFF.

This clone occurred a few times. This chain joins TRBV7-9 and TRBJ1-6; D remains unclear. Looked up from germline, CDR1 is SEHNR and CDR2 is FQNEAQ (reference sequence). The CDR3 is 14 residues long. The germline V and J ends were trimmed by 5 bases and 8 bases, with 13 bases remaining between them. This chain's CDR3 is CASSRLEVYSPLHF. DNA of the CDR3: TGTGCCAGCAGCCGACTGGAAGTTTATTCACCCCTCCACTTT.

The chain uses TRBV5-1 and TRBJ1-1; D possibly corresponds to TRBD1 (6 bases). Trimming removed 3 bases from V and 3 bases from J, with 21 bases in between. The CDR3 sequence is 17 residues long. CDR1 is SGHRS and CDR2 is YFSETQ in the germline V gene. As DNA, the CDR3 is TGCGCCAGCAGCTGGCGGGGTGGGGGGGCGAAGGACACTGAAGCTTTCTTT. This encodes CASSWRGGGAKDTEAFF.

The V call is TRBV6-1, the J call TRBJ2-7, with D perhaps TRBD1 (6 bases). The CDR3 is made up of 14 amino acids. V gave up 7 bases and J gave up 2 bases, with 15 bases separating them. Germline V gene data show CDR1 as MNHNS and CDR2 as SASEGT. The CDR3 is CASTEGGQTYEQYF. The CDR3, as DNA: TGTGCCAGCACCGAAGGAGGACAGACCTACGAGCAGTACTTC.

V is TRBV4-1 and J is TRBJ2-7, with D hard to call. V was shortened by 5 bases and J by 2 bases, with 10 bases between the two germline ends. There are 13 residues in the CDR3. Germline CDR1 and CDR2: MGHRA and YSYEKL. DNA for the CDR3: TGCGCCAGCAGCGTGAGAACCGCCTACGAGCAGTACTTC. The encoded protein is CASSVRTAYEQYF.